The T cell receptor beta chain described here comes from a study of blood T cell repertoires in COVID-19. Study-wide context: There were acute and convalescent COVID-19 samples, and they came from the United States, Italy and Spain. Sample material is recorded as cDNA or gDNA derived from T cells, B-cell-depleted T cells, or PBMCs.

Under the authors' procedure: It was from reference gene primer amplification that nucleated cell counts were estimated. Generated by immunoSEQ multiplex PCR, the TCRdb table keeps only in-frame clones and is missing some. V and J calls and clone size are as listed in that table; D and trimming were resolved from the DNA. The sample holds 200,000 to 300,000 clones, around four fifths seen once. The CDR3 length is 15 residues. Germline V gene lookup returns CDR1 SGHNT and CDR2 YYREEE (reference sequence). Trimming took 2 bases from V and 5 from J; bases not matched to a gene: 8. The genes are TRBV5-4 and TRBJ2-7, with TRBD1 matching 9 bases. Sequencing used peripheral blood. This TCR came from a man aged 40-49 years with acute or convalescent COVID-19. CDR3: CASSLSPRDRDEQYF. As DNA, the CDR3 is TGTGCCAGCAGCTTAAGTCCCCGGGACAGGGACGAGCAGTACTTC.